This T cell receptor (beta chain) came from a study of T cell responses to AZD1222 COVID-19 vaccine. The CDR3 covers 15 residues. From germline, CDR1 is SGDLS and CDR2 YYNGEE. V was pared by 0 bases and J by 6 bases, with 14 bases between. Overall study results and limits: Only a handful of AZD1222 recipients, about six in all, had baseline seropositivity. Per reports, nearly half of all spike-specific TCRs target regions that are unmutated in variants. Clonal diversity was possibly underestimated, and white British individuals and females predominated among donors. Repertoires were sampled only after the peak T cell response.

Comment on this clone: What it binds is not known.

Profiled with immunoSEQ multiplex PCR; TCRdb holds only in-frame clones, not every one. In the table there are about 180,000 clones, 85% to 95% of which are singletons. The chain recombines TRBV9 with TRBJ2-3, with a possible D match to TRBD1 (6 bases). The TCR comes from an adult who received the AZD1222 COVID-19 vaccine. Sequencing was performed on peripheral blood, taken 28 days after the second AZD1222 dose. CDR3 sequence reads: CASSVVGARRDTQYF. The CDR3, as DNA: TGTGCCAGCAGCGTAGTGGGGGCGAGGAGGGATACGCAGTATTTT.